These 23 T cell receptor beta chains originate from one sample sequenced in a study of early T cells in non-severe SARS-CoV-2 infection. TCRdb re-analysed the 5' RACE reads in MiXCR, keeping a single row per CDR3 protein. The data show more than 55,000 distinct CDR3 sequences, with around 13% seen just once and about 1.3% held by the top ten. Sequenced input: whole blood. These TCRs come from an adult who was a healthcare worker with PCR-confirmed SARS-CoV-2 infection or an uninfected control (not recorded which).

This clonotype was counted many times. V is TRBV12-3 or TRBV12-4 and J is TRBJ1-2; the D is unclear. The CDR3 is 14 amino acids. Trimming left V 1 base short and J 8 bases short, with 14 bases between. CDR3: CASSLGGKVEGYTF. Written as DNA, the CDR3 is TGTGCCAGCAGTTTAGGGGGAAAGGTAGAAGGCTACACCTTC.

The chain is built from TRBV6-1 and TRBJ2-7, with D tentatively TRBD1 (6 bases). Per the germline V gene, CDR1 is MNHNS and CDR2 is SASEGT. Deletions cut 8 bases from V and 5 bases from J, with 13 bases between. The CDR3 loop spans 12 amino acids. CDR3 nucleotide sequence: TGTGCCAGCGGATCAGGGGCTAACGAGCAGTACTTC. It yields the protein CASGSGANEQYF.

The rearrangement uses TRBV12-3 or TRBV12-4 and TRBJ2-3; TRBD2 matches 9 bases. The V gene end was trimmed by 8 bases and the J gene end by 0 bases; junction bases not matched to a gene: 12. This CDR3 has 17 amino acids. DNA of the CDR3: TGTGCCAGCCCCCCTAGCGGGGAATCCTTTAGCACAGATACGCAGTATTTT. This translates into CASPPSGESFSTDTQYF.

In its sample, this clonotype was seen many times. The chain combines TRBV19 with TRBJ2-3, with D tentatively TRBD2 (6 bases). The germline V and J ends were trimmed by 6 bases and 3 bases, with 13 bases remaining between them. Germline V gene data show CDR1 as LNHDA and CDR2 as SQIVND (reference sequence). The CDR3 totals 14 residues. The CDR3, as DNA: TGTGCCAGTAGCGGCGGGACTGAGACAGATACGCAGTATTTT. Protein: CASSGGTETDTQYF.

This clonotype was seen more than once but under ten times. CDR3 nucleotide sequence: TGTGCCAGCAGTTCTGGTCTACGGGGACTAGCGGGGGGAACCCAAGAGACCCAGTACTTC. Its protein product is CASSSGLRGLAGGTQETQYF. This chain uses TRBV12-3 or TRBV12-4 with TRBJ2-5; 15 bases map to TRBD2. V shed 4 bases, J shed 1 base, and the junction held 13 bases outside the gene matches. The CDR3 is made up of 20 amino acids.

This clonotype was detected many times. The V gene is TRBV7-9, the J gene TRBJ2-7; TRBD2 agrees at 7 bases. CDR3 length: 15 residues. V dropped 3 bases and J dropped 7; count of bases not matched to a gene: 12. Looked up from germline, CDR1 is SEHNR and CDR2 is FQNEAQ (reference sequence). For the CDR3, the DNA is TGTGCCAGCAGCTTTAGCGCGGGAGCGGGTAAAGAGCAGTACTTC. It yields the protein CASSFSAGAGKEQYF. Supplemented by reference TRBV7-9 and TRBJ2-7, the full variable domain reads DTGVSQNPRHKITKRGQNVTFRCDPISEHNRLYWYRQTLGQGPEFLTYFQNEAQLEKSRLLSDRFSAERPKGSFSTLEIQRTEQGDSAMYLCASSFSAGAGKEQYFGPGTRLTVT.

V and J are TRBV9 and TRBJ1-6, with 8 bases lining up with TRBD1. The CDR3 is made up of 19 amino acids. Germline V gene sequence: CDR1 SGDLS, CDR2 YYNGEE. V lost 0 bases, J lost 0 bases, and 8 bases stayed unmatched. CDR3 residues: CASSVVPDRGRSYNSPLHF. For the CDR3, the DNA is TGTGCCAGCAGCGTAGTCCCTGACAGGGGACGCTCCTATAATTCACCCCTCCACTTT. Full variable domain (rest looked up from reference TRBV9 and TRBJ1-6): DSGVTQTPKHLITATGQRVTLRCSPRSGDLSVYWYQQSLDQGLQFLIQYYNGEERAKGNILERFSAQQFPDLHSELNLSSLELGDSALYFCASSVVPDRGRSYNSPLHFGNGTRLTVT.

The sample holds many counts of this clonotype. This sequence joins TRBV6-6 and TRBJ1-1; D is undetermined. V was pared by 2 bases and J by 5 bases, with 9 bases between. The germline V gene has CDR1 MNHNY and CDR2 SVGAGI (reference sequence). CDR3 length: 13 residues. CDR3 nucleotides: TGTGCCAGCAGTTACAGGGAGGGAACTGAAGCTTTCTTT. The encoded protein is CASSYREGTEAFF.

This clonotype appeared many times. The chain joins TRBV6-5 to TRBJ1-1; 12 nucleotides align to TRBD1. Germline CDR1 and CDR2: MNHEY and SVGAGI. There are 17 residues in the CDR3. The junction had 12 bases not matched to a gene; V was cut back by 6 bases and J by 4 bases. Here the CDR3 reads CASSRTGTGGFLTEAFF. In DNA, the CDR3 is TGTGCCAGCAGCCGTACCGGGACAGGGGGCTTTCTCACTGAAGCTTTCTTT.

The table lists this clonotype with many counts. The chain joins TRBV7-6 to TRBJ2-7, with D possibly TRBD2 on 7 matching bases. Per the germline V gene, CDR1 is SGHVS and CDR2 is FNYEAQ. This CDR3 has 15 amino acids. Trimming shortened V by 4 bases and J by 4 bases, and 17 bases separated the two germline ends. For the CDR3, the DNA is TGTGCCAGCAGCTCTAGGGGGGGAGATAAGTACGAGCAGTACTTC. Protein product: CASSSRGGDKYEQYF.

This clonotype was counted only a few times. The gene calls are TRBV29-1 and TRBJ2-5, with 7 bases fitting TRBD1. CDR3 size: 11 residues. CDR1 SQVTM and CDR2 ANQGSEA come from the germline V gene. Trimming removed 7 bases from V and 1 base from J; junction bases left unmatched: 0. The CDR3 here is CSAGGQETQYF. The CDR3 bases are TGCAGCGCAGGGGGCCAAGAGACCCAGTACTTC.

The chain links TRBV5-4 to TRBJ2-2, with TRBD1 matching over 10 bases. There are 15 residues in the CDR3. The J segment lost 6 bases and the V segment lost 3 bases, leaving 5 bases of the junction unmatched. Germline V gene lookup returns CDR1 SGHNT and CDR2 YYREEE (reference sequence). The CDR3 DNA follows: TGTGCCAGCAGCTCGACAGGGGGCGCCGCCGGGGAGCTGTTTTTT. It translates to CASSSTGGAAGELFF.

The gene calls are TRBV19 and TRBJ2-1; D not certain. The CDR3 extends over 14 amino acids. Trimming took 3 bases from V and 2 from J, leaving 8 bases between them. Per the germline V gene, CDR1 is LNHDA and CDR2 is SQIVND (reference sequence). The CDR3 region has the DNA TGTGCCAGTAGTATCCGAGTAACCTACAATGAGCAGTTCTTC. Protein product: CASSIRVTYNEQFF.

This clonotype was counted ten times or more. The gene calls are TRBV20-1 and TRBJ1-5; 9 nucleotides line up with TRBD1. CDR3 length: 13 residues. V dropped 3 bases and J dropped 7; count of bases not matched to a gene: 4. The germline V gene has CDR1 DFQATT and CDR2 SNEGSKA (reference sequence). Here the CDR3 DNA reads TGCAGTGCTAGGGGACAGGGAGGCCAGCCCCAGCATTTT. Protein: CSARGQGGQPQHF.

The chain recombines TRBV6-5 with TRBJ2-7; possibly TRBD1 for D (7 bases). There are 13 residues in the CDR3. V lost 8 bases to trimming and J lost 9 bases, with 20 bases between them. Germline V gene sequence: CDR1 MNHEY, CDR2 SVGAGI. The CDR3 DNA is TGTGCCAGCGCCCTGGCAGGGGGGCTCGGGCAGTACTTC. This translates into CASALAGGLGQYF.

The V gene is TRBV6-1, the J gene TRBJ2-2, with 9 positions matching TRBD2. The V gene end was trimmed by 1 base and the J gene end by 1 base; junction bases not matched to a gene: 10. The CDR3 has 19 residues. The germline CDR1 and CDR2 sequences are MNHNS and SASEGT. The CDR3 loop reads CASSEGWRGGSQNTGELFF. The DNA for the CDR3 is TGTGCCAGCAGTGAAGGTTGGCGGGGGGGCTCCCAGAACACCGGGGAGCTGTTTTTT.

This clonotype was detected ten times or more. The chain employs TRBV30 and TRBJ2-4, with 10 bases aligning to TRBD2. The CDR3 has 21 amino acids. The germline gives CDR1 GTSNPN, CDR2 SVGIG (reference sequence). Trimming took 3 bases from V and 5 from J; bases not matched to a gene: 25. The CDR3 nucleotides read TGTGCCTGGAGCCAACACGTTAGGGGACTAGCGCCCAGGTGGTCAGAAAACATTCAGTACTTC. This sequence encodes CAWSQHVRGLAPRWSENIQYF.

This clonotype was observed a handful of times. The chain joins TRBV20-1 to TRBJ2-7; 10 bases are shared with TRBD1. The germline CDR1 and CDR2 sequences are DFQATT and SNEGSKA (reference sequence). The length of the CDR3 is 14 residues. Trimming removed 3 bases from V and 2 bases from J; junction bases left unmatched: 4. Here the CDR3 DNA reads TGCAGTGCTAGGCCCGGGACAGGGGCCTACGAGCAGTACTTC. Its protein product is CSARPGTGAYEQYF.

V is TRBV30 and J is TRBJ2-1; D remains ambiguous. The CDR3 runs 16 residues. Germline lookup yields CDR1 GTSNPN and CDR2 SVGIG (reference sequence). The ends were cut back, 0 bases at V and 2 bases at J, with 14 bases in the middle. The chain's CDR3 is CAWSVMRASPYNEQFF. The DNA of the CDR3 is TGTGCCTGGAGTGTAATGAGAGCATCCCCCTACAATGAGCAGTTCTTC. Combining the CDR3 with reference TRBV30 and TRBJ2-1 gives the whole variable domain SQTIHQWPATLVQPVGSPLSLECTVEGTSNPNLYWYRQAAGRGLQLLFYSVGIGQISSEVPQNLSASRPQDRQFILSSKKLLLSDSGFYLCAWSVMRASPYNEQFFGPGTRLTVL.

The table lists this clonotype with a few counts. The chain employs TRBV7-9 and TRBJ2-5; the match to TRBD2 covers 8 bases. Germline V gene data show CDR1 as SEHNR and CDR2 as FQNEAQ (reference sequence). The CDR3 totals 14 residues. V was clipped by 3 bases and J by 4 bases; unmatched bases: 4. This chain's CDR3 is CASSFDLAGETQYF. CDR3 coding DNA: TGTGCCAGCAGCTTTGACCTAGCGGGAGAGACCCAGTACTTC.

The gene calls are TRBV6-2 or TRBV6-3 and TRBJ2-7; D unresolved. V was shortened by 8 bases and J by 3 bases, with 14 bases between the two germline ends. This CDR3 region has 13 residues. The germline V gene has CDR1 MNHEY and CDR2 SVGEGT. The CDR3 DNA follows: TGTGCCAGCGGTCGGTCAGTGGGCTACGAGCAGTACTTC. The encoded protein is CASGRSVGYEQYF.

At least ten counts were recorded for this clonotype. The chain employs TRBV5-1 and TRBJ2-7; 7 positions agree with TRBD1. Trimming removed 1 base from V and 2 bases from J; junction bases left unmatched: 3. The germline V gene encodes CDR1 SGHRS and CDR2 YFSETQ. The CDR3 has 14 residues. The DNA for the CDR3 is TGCGCCAGCAGCTTGTTTCAGGGGGCCTACGAGCAGTACTTC. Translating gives CASSLFQGAYEQYF.

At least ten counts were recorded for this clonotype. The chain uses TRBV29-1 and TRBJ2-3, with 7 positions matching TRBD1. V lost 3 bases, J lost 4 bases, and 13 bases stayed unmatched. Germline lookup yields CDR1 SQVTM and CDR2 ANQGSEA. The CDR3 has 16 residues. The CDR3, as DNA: TGCAGCGTTGACCCCCAAGAGGCCGACAGGGCAGATACGCAGTATTTT. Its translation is CSVDPQEADRADTQYF.